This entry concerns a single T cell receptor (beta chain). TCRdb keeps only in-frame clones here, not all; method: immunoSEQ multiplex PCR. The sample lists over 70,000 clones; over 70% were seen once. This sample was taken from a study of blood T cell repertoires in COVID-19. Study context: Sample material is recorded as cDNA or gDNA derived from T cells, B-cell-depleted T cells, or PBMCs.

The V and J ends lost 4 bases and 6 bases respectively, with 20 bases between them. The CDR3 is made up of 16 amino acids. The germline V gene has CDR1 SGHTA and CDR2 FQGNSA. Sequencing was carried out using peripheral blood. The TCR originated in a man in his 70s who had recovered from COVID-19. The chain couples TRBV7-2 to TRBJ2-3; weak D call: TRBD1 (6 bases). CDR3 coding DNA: TGTGCCAGCAGCTCCGACACAACAGGGTTTAGCGATACGCAGTATTTT. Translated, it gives CASSSDTTGFSDTQYF.